The rows below give T cell receptor beta chains drawn from one sample of a study of neurological immune-mediated disorders. Via MiXCR, TCRdb re-called the 5' RACE reads, giving one row per CDR3 protein. The profile covers some 34,000 distinct CDR3 sequences, with 1.5% appearing a single time and 9.2% taken by the ten largest. The source material was PBMCs. The receptors were sampled from a woman in her thirties with multiple sclerosis. CDR3s include the opening cysteine and the closing phenylalanine or tryptophan. A D gene is named only where the DNA matches it firmly. The size entry is marked missing in some rows and otherwise reads once, few, many or a size class.

J,size,V,D,CDR3,DNA
TRBJ2-2,many,TRBV6-5,TRBD2,CASSFGLAGTTGELFF,TGTGCCAGCAGTTTTGGACTAGCGGGGACCACCGGGGAGCTGTTTTTT
TRBJ2-7,many,TRBV3-1,TRBD2,CASSVASGGIYEQYF,TGTGCCAGCAGCGTAGCCAGCGGGGGGATCTACGAGCAGTACTTC
TRBJ2-3,many,TRBV7-9,.,CASSQKNTQYF,TGTGCCAGCAGCCAAAAAAATACGCAGTATTTT
TRBJ2-7,many,TRBV4-1,.,CASSRQGRAADSYEQYF,TGCGCCAGCAGCCGACAAGGAAGGGCAGCAGACTCCTACGAGCAGTACTTC
TRBJ2-7,many,TRBV12-3/TRBV12-4,TRBD1,CASSFGTGDEQYF,TGTGCCAGCAGTTTCGGGACAGGGGACGAGCAGTACTTC
TRBJ2-7,many,TRBV7-2,.,CASSPERGYEQYF,TGTGCCAGCAGCCCAGAGAGAGGTTACGAGCAGTACTTC
TRBJ2-1,many,TRBV29-1,TRBD2,CSVGAGGPTNEQFF,TGCAGCGTTGGAGCGGGGGGGCCCACGAATGAGCAGTTCTTC
TRBJ2-7,many,TRBV27,.,CASSPSRALASYEQYF,TGTGCCAGCAGTCCCTCCAGGGCCCTCGCCTCCTACGAGCAGTACTTC
TRBJ2-5,many,TRBV29-1,.,CSGGGHRETQYF,TGCAGCGGGGGGGGCCACCGAGAGACCCAGTACTTC
TRBJ1-2,many,TRBV7-9,.,CASSSAGTTGYGYTF,TGTGCCAGCAGCAGCGCCGGGACAACGGGTTATGGCTACACCTTC
TRBJ2-3,many,TRBV20-1,.,CSARDLPSKSQYF,TGCAGTGCTAGAGATCTCCCCTCCAAATCGCAGTATTTT
TRBJ1-1,many,TRBV20-1,.,CSARVGVTEAFF,TGCAGTGCTAGGGTGGGGGTCACTGAAGCTTTCTTT
TRBJ2-3,many,TRBV5-6,TRBD2,CASSTGGATDTQYF,TGTGCCAGCAGCACGGGGGGGGCCACAGATACGCAGTATTTT
TRBJ1-4,many,TRBV12-3/TRBV12-4,.,CASSPSGTNEKLFF,TGTGCCAGCAGTCCATCAGGGACTAATGAAAAACTGTTTTTT
TRBJ2-3,many,TRBV24-1,TRBD2,CATSDPSGGPTDTQYF,TGTGCCACCAGTGACCCTAGCGGGGGGCCCACAGATACGCAGTATTTT
TRBJ2-2,many,TRBV7-2,.,CASSLTGWTGELFF,TGTGCCAGCAGCTTAACAGGGTGGACCGGGGAGCTGTTTTTT
TRBJ2-3,many,TRBV7-2,TRBD2,CASSLALTSGGFNTQYF,TGTGCCAGCAGCTTAGCTTTAACTAGCGGGGGATTTAATACGCAGTATTTT
TRBJ1-2,.,TRBV7-8,.,CASSPDRRYGYTF,TGTGCCAGCAGTCCTGACAGGCGCTATGGCTACACCTTC
TRBJ2-7,many,TRBV7-2,.,CASRSGVGTYEQYF,TGTGCCAGCAGATCCGGGGTGGGAACCTACGAGCAGTACTTC
TRBJ2-7,many,TRBV29-1,TRBD1,CSVEGQGGYEQYF,TGCAGCGTGGAGGGACAGGGGGGCTACGAGCAGTACTTC
TRBJ1-2,many,TRBV4-3,.,CASSQEGSAGYGYTF,TGCGCCAGCAGCCAAGAAGGCTCCGCGGGCTATGGCTACACCTTC
TRBJ2-1,many,TRBV12-3/TRBV12-4,TRBD2,CASSLGGGAGEQFF,TGTGCCAGCAGTTTAGGCGGGGGGGCCGGGGAGCAGTTCTTC
TRBJ2-7,many,TRBV4-2,TRBD1,CASSQAGQANRPQYF,TGTGCCAGCAGCCAAGCGGGACAGGCCAACCGCCCCCAGTACTTC
TRBJ2-3,many,TRBV12-3/TRBV12-4,.,CASSFAGVTQYF,TGTGCCAGCAGTTTCGCTGGGGTTACGCAGTATTTT
TRBJ2-6,many,TRBV7-8,TRBD1,CASSPRDRGFSGANVLTF,TGTGCCAGCAGCCCACGGGACAGGGGGTTTTCTGGGGCCAACGTCCTGACTTTC
TRBJ2-1,many,TRBV5-1,TRBD2,CASSLQRGNEQFF,TGCGCCAGCAGCTTGCAGCGGGGGAATGAGCAGTTCTTC
TRBJ2-1,many,TRBV20-1,.,CSAQGRSYNEQFF,TGCAGTGCTCAGGGACGGTCCTACAATGAGCAGTTCTTC
TRBJ2-3,many,TRBV10-3,TRBD1,CAISDGTGYYF,TGTGCCATCAGTGATGGGACAGGGTATTATTTT
TRBJ2-1,many,TRBV10-2,TRBD2,CASSGFAGGNNEQFF,TGCGCCAGCAGTGGGTTTGCGGGGGGCAACAATGAGCAGTTCTTC
TRBJ1-1,many,TRBV9,TRBD1,CASSVVGQGGTEAFF,TGTGCCAGCAGCGTAGTGGGACAGGGAGGTACTGAAGCTTTCTTT
TRBJ2-7,many,TRBV7-9,TRBD1,CASSLSGYRGYEQYF,TGTGCCAGCAGCTTATCCGGCTACAGGGGGTACGAGCAGTACTTC
TRBJ2-1,many,TRBV9,TRBD2,CASSGEAGGPYNEQFF,TGTGCCAGCAGCGGGGAAGCGGGGGGCCCCTACAATGAGCAGTTCTTC
TRBJ1-4,many,TRBV7-2,.,CASSTRTATNEKLFF,TGTGCCAGCAGCACCCGGACAGCAACTAATGAAAAACTGTTTTTT
TRBJ2-7,many,TRBV18,.,CASSRTDAGEQYF,TGTGCCAGCTCACGGACAGACGCGGGGGAGCAGTACTTC
TRBJ1-1,many,TRBV5-1,TRBD1,CASSDGQGIKSEAFF,TGCGCCAGCAGCGACGGACAGGGGATTAAATCTGAAGCTTTCTTT
TRBJ2-7,many,TRBV7-2,TRBD1,CASSIWGQGAYEQYF,TGTGCCAGCTCTATCTGGGGGCAGGGGGCCTACGAGCAGTACTTC
TRBJ1-2,many,TRBV7-9,.,CASSLESAGHYGYTF,TGTGCCAGCAGCTTAGAGTCGGCAGGGCACTATGGCTACACCTTC
TRBJ2-3,many,TRBV6-5,.,CASRVRPDTQYF,TGTGCCAGCAGGGTTAGGCCAGATACGCAGTATTTT